This entry lists 18 T cell receptor beta chains sequenced from one sample in a study of response to subunit inactivated influenza vaccine. TCRdb re-called the RT-PCR reads with MiXCR, one entry per CDR3 protein. This repertoire shows about 170,000 distinct CDR3 sequences, less than 15% found once; its top ten account for 25% to 30%. The same specimen was also included in a second study, on T cells expressing NK-cell markers. That source reports: What made the TCR beta cDNA was 5'RACE template switching with UMIs.

Specimen: CD8+ T cells sorted from PBMCs, collected 11 to 12 days after vaccination. The receptors originated from a man aged 50 or older who received an inactivated influenza vaccine.

A few counts support this clonotype. The V gene is TRBV7-2, the J gene TRBJ2-2; TRBD2 aligns across 8 bases. Germline CDR1 is SGHTA and CDR2 is FQGNSA. Unmatched junction bases numbered 5, after V lost 5 bases and J lost 3 bases. The CDR3 sequence is 15 residues long. CDR3 protein: CASSNQREYTGELFF. DNA of the CDR3: TGTGCCAGCAGCAATCAGCGGGAGTACACCGGGGAGCTGTTTTTT. Filled out from reference TRBV7-2 and TRBJ2-2, the complete variable domain reads GAGVSQSPSNKVTEKGKDVELRCDPISGHTALYWYRQSLGQGLEFLIYFQGNSAPDKSGLPSDRFSAERTGGSVSTLTIQRTQQEDSAVYLCASSNQREYTGELFFGEGSRLTVL.

The chain recombines TRBV20-1 with TRBJ2-7; perhaps TRBD1 as D (6 bases). Per the germline V gene, CDR1 is DFQATT and CDR2 is SNEGSKA (reference sequence). Deletions cut 3 bases from V and 7 bases from J, with 16 bases between. The CDR3 consists of 13 residues. The CDR3 reads CSASDRPTVEQYF. The CDR3, as DNA: TGCAGTGCTAGCGACAGGCCAACCGTGGAGCAGTACTTC.

The sample holds a few counts of this clonotype. J is TRBJ2-1 and V is TRBV29-1; D may be TRBD1 or TRBD2 (5 bases each). The CDR3 is 13 amino acids. Trimming shortened V by 4 bases and J by 8 bases, and 15 bases separated the two germline ends. Germline CDR1 SQVTM, CDR2 ANQGSEA. CDR3 DNA sequence: TGCAGCGTTGGAGGGGACGAACACCATGAGCAGTTCTTC. It encodes CSVGGDEHHEQFF.

The rearrangement uses TRBV15 and TRBJ2-3; perhaps D is TRBD1 or TRBD2 (6 bases each). V shed 4 bases and J shed 3 bases, with 14 bases lying between them. CDR1 is LNHNV and CDR2 is YYDKDF in the germline V gene (reference sequence). The CDR3 is 15 amino acids. The CDR3 here is CATSISGARTDTQYF. The CDR3 DNA reads as TGTGCCACCAGCATATCGGGGGCGCGGACAGATACGCAGTATTTT.

A remark on this clonotype: At one boundary the junction diverges from the germline segment, which might be a read error. This chain's CDR3 is CCARWGVGLGYNEQFF. The CDR3 DNA reads TGCTGTGCTAGATGGGGGGTAGGACTGGGGTACAATGAGCAGTTCTTC. The chain joins TRBV20-1 to TRBJ2-1; D might be TRBD2 (6 bases). This CDR3 has 16 residues. Germline V gene data show CDR1 as DFQATT and CDR2 as SNEGSKA (reference sequence).

The chain couples TRBV29-1 to TRBJ1-1; 7 bases are shared with TRBD1. There are 14 residues in the CDR3. Trimming at V came to 0 bases and at J to 5 bases, leaving 6 bases not matched to a gene. CDR1 is SQVTM and CDR2 is ANQGSEA in the germline V gene. The CDR3 DNA follows: TGCAGCGTTGAAGAGACAGGGATGGGAACTGAAGCTTTCTTT. Protein product: CSVEETGMGTEAFF. The full variable domain, in which reference TRBV29-1 and TRBJ1-1 provide the parts outside the CDR3, is SAVISQKPSRDICQRGTSLTIQCQVDSQVTMMFWYRQQPGQSLTLIATANQGSEATYESGFVIDKFPISRPNLTFSTLTVSNMSPEDSSIYLCSVEETGMGTEAFFGQGTRLTVV.

The chain has TRBV2 and TRBJ1-1; TRBD1 might be the D (5 bases). V dropped 1 base and J dropped 2 bases, with 11 bases sitting between them. Germline lookup yields CDR1 SNHLY and CDR2 FYNNEI. The CDR3 covers 15 residues. In DNA, the CDR3 is TGTGCCAGCAGTGAAGGGGGGACGGTAAACACTGAAGCTTTCTTT. It translates to CASSEGGTVNTEAFF.

The V gene is TRBV27, the J gene TRBJ2-7, with TRBD2 matching over 9 bases. The CDR3 is made up of 15 amino acids. Germline values: CDR1 MNHEY, CDR2 SMNVEV (reference sequence). J gave up 4 bases and V 1 base, and 5 bases lay outside the gene matches. CDR3 bases: TGTGCCAGCAGTTTATACTCCAGCGGGGGGTACGAGCAGTACTTC. Amino acid sequence: CASSLYSSGGYEQYF.

The rearrangement uses TRBV28 and TRBJ2-5; 9 nucleotides line up with TRBD1. With 1 base clipped from V and 5 bases from J, the junction kept 8 bases outside the gene matches. CDR1 and CDR2 (germline): MDHEN, SYDVKM. The CDR3 totals 16 residues. The CDR3: CASSLFLTGGRETQYF. DNA for the CDR3: TGTGCCAGCAGTTTATTCCTAACAGGGGGCCGGGAGACCCAGTACTTC.

J is TRBJ1-3 and V is TRBV14; 7 bases agree with TRBD1. CDR1 and CDR2 from the germline V gene are SGHDN and FVKESK. V was clipped by 1 base and J by 4 bases; unmatched bases: 4. The CDR3 is 15 amino acids. For the CDR3, the DNA is TGTGCCAGCAGCCAAGTACCGACAGGGGGAAACACCATATATTTT. Amino acids: CASSQVPTGGNTIYF.

This clonotype was seen more than once but under ten times. The chain recombines TRBV4-3 with TRBJ2-1, with D perhaps matching TRBD1 or TRBD2 (6 bases each). The CDR3 has 16 residues. Between the trimmed V and J ends, which lost 0 bases and 7 bases, there was a span of 16 bases. The germline V gene has CDR1 LGHNA and CDR2 YSLEER. The DNA of the CDR3 is TGCGCCAGCAGCCAAGAAGTATCACGGGGGCCGAATGAGCAGTTCTTC. It codes for CASSQEVSRGPNEQFF.

The rearrangement uses TRBV7-9 and TRBJ1-5; D may be TRBD1 (5 bases). CDR3 length: 14 amino acids. Looked up from germline, CDR1 is SEHNR and CDR2 is FQNEAQ (reference sequence). Trimming took off 0 bases at V and 3 bases at J, with 6 bases between the two ends. The CDR3 bases are TGTGCCAGCAGCTTAGCGGGGGTCAATCAGCCCCAGCATTTT. Its protein product is CASSLAGVNQPQHF.

Only a few counts were recorded for this clonotype. The chain carries TRBV7-2 and TRBJ2-3, with D uncertain. Germline-derived CDR1 and CDR2 are SGHTA and FQGNSA. The CDR3 extends over 12 amino acids. V lost 2 bases and J lost 5, with 5 bases in between. In DNA form, the CDR3 reads TGTGCCAGCAGCTTATACAAAGATACGCAGTATTTT. It is translated as CASSLYKDTQYF.

This clonotype came up a few times. The chain's CDR3 is CASSRDWGGETQYF. CDR3 sequence (DNA): TGTGCCAGCAGCCGGGACTGGGGTGGAGAGACCCAGTACTTC. This chain uses TRBV6-2 or TRBV6-3 with TRBJ2-5, with a possible D match to TRBD2 (6 bases). V was clipped by 6 bases and J by 4 bases, with 15 bases between them. Germline assignment: CDR1 MNHEY and CDR2 SVGEGT. The CDR3 extends over 14 amino acids.

This clonotype turned up a few times. The V call is TRBV3-1, the J call TRBJ2-7; maybe TRBD1 (7 bases). Germline V gene lookup returns CDR1 LGHDT and CDR2 YNNKEL (reference sequence). The CDR3 is made up of 17 amino acids. V was cut by 0 bases and J by 1 base, with 16 bases left in between. CDR3 coding DNA: TGTGCCAGCAGCCAAGATGATAGGGGGGACAGTTCCTACGAGCAGTACTTC. Its protein is CASSQDDRGDSSYEQYF.

At least ten counts were recorded for this clonotype. The rearrangement uses TRBV29-1 and TRBJ2-1, with TRBD2 matching over 7 bases. The CDR3 consists of 14 residues. CDR1 is SQVTM, CDR2 ANQGSEA, per germline. With V trimmed by 3 bases and J by 8 bases, 10 bases remained unmatched. DNA of the CDR3: TGCAGCGTTGATCAAGCGGGGCACGGATATGAGCAGTTCTTC. It translates to CSVDQAGHGYEQFF.

This clonotype was detected only a few times. The V call is TRBV6-2 or TRBV6-3, the J call TRBJ1-2, with 8 bases aligning to TRBD1. V lost 2 bases and J lost 3; bases outside the gene matches: 8. Germline V lookup: CDR1 MNHEY, CDR2 SVGEGT. The CDR3 is 16 amino acids. Here the CDR3 reads CASSYPLGTGDYGYTF. The CDR3, as DNA: TGTGCCAGCAGTTACCCTCTCGGGACAGGAGACTATGGCTACACCTTC.

V and J are TRBV24-1 and TRBJ2-2, with 10 bases fitting TRBD2. CDR1 is KGHDR, CDR2 SFDVKD, per germline. This CDR3 comprises 19 residues. The V segment lost 1 base and the J segment 4 bases; nucleotides outside the gene matches: 11. Here the CDR3 DNA reads TGTGCCACCAGTGATTTTGTCCAGCGGGAGGGCCATGTCACCGGGGAGCTGTTTTTT. Protein product: CATSDFVQREGHVTGELFF.